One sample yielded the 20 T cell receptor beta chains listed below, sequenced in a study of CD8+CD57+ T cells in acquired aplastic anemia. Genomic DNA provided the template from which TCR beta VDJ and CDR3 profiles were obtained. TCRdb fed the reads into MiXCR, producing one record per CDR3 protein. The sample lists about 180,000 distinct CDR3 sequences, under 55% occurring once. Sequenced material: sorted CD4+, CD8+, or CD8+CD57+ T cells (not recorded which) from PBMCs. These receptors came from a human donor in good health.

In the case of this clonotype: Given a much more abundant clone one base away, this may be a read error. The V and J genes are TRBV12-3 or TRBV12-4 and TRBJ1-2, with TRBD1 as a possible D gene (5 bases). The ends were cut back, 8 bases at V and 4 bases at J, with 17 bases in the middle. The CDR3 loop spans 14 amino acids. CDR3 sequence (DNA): TGTGCCAGCGGTCAGCGGGACGTAAGCTATGGCTACACCTTC. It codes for CASGQRDVSYGYTF.

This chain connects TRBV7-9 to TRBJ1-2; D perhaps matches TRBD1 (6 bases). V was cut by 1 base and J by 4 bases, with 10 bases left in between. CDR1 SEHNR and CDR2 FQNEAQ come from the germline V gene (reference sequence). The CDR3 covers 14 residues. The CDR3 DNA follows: TGTGCCAGCAGCTTAGTCAGGGGTGGCTATGGCTACACCTTC. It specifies CASSLVRGGYGYTF.

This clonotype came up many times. CDR3 DNA: TGTGCCAGCAGAAACACACAGAACACTGAAGCTTTCTTT. This gives the protein CASRNTQNTEAFF. V gene TRBV6-1 combines with J gene TRBJ1-1; D is unclear. The CDR3 is made up of 13 amino acids. Germline V gene lookup returns CDR1 MNHNS and CDR2 SASEGT. V lost 6 bases to trimming and J lost 1 base, with 9 bases between them.

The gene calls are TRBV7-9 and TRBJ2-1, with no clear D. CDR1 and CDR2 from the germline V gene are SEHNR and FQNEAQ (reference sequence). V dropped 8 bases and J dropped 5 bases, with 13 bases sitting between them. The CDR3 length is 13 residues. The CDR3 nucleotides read TGTGCCAGCCGAGAGTACAGAAACAATGAGCAGTTCTTC. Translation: CASREYRNNEQFF.

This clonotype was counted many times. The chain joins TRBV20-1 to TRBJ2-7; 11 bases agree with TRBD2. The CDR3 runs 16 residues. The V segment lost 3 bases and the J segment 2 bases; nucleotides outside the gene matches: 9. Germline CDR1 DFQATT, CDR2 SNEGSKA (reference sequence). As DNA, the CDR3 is TGCAGTGCTAGCGGAGTGGGGACTAGCGGAACCTACGAGCAGTACTTC. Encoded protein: CSASGVGTSGTYEQYF.

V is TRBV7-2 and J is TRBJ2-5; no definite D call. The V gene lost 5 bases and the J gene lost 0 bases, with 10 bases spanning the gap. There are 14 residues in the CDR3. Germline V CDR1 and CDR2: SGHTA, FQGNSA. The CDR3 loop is CASSPRTYQETQYF. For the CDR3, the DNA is TGTGCCAGCAGCCCACGGACCTACCAAGAGACCCAGTACTTC. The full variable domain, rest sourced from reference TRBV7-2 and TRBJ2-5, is GAGVSQSPSNKVTEKGKDVELRCDPISGHTALYWYRQSLGQGLEFLIYFQGNSAPDKSGLPSDRFSAERTGGSVSTLTIQRTQQEDSAVYLCASSPRTYQETQYFGPGTRLLVL.

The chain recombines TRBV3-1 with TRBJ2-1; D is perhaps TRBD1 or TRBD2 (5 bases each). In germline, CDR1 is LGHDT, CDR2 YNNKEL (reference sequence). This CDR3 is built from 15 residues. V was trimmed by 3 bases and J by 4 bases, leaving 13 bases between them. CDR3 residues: CASSQRGRGYNEQFF. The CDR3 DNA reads TGTGCCAGCAGCCAGAGGGGCAGAGGTTACAATGAGCAGTTCTTC.

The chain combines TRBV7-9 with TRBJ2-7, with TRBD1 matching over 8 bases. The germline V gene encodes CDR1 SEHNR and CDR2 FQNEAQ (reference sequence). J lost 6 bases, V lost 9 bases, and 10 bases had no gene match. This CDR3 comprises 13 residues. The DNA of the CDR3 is TGTGCCAGTCTAGGGACAGGAATCGGCGAGCAGTACTTC. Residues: CASLGTGIGEQYF.

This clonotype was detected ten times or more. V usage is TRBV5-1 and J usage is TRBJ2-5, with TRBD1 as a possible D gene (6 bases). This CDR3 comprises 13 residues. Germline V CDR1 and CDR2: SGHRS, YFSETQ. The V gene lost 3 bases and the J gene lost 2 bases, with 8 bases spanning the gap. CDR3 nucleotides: TGCGCCAGCAGCTATACAGGGCAAGAGACCCAGTACTTC. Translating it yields CASSYTGQETQYF.

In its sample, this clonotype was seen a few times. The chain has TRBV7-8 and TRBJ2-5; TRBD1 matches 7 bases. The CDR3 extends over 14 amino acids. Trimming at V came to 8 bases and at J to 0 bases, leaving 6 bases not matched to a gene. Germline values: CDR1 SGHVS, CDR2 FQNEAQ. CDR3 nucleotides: TGTGCCAGCTCACTTGGACAGGACCAAGAGACCCAGTACTTC. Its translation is CASSLGQDQETQYF.

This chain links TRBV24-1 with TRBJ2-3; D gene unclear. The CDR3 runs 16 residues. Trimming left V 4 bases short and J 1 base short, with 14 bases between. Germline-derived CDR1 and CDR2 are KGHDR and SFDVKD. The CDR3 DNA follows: TGTGCCACCAGTGACCCGCCCCGGGCGGGCACAGATACGCAGTATTTT. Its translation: CATSDPPRAGTDTQYF.

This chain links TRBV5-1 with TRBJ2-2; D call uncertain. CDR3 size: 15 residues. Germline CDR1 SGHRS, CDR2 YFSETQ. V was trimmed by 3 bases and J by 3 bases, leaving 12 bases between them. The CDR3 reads CASSSRASDTGELFF. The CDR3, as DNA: TGCGCCAGCAGCTCTCGTGCGTCAGACACCGGGGAGCTGTTTTTT.

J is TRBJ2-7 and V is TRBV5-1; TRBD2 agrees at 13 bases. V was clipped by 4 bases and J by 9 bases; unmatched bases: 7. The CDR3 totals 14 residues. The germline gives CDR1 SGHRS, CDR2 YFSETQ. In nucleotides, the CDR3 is TGCGCCAGCAGCCTAACTGGGACTAGCGGGGCGCAGTACTTC. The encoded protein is CASSLTGTSGAQYF.

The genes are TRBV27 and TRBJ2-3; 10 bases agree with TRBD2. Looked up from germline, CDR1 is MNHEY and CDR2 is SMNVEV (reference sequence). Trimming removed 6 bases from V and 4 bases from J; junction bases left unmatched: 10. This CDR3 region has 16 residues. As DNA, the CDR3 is TGTGCCAGCAGCCCCCGAGCGGGAGGGAGGGCAGATACGCAGTATTTT. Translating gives CASSPRAGGRADTQYF.

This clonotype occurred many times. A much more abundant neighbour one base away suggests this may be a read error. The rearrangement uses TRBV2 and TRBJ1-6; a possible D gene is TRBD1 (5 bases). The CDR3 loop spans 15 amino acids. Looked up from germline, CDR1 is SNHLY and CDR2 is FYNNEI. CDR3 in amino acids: CAGSREFGSNSPLHF. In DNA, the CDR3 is TGTGCCGGCAGCAGGGAGTTTGGTAGCAATTCACCCCTCCACTTT.

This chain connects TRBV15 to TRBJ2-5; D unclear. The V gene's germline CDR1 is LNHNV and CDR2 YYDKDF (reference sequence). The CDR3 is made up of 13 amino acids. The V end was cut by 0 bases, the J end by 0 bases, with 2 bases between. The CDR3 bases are TGTGCCACCAGCAGAGACAACCAAGAGACCCAGTACTTC. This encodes CATSRDNQETQYF.

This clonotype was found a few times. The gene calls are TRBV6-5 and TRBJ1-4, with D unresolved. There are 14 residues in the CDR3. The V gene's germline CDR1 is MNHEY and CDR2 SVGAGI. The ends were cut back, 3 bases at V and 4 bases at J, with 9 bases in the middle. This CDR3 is CASSYRPHNEKLFF. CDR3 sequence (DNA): TGTGCCAGCAGTTATAGGCCTCATAATGAAAAACTGTTTTTT.

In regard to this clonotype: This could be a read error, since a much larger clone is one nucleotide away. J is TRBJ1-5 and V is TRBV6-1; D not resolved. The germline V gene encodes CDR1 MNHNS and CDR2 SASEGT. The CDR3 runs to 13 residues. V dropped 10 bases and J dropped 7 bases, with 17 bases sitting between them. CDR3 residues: CATTDPAHQPQHF. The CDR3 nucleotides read TGTGCCACCACCGACCCTGCCCACCAGCCCCAGCATTTT.

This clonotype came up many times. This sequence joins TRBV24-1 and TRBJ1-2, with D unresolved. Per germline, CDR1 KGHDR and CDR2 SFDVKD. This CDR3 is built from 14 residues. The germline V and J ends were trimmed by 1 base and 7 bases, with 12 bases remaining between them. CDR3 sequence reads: CATSDLDRYSGYTF. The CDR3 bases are TGTGCCACCAGTGATTTAGACCGTTATAGTGGCTACACCTTC.

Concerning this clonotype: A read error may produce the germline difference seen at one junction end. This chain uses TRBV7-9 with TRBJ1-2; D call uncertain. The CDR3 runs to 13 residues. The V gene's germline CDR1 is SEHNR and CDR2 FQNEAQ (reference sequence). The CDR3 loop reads CASSAGGNCGYTF. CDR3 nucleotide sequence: TGTGCCAGCAGCGCGGGTGGTAACTGTGGCTACACCTTC.